A selection of T cell receptor beta chains follows, all from one sample in a study of cytomegalovirus exposure and HLA in healthy donors. Data came from immunoSEQ multiplex PCR; TCRdb stores just in-frame clones and leaves some out. The sample records about 190,000 clones, more than 75% being singletons. Sequenced input: PBMCs. These receptors were obtained from a man aged 25 to 45 in good health and CMV-seronegative. Each CDR3 is given with its conserved first and last residue. D genes are given only for firm matches. Clone size, where shown, is once, few, many, or a class for clones that have expanded.

V gene	D gene	clone size	J gene	CDR3 protein	CDR3 DNA
TRBV4-3	.	.	TRBJ1-2	CASSQDYRAPQGGYTF	TGCGCCAGCAGCCAAGATTACAGGGCCCCACAAGGTGGCTACACCTTC
TRBV19	.	.	TRBJ1-3	CASSIRENTIYF	TGTGCCAGTAGTATTCGGGAAAACACCATATATTTT
TRBV28	TRBD1	.	TRBJ1-1	CASSPPPTGEFAEAFF	TGTGCCAGCAGTCCTCCCCCGACAGGGGAGTTCGCTGAAGCTTTCTTT
TRBV29-1	TRBD1	.	TRBJ1-5	CSVGDRVGNQPQHF	TGCAGCGTTGGGGACAGGGTTGGTAATCAGCCCCAGCATTTT
TRBV7-9	.	.	TRBJ2-3	CASSLGGPSTDTQYF	TGTGCCAGCAGCCTTGGGGGCCCTAGCACAGATACGCAGTATTTT
TRBV2	.	.	TRBJ2-2	CASRADSFTGELFF	TGTGCCAGCAGGGCAGACAGTTTCACCGGGGAGCTGTTTTTT
TRBV4-3	TRBD1	.	TRBJ1-2	CASSQDRTGLGYTF	TGCGCCAGCAGCCAAGATCGGACAGGGCTTGGCTACACCTTC
TRBV11-3	.	.	TRBJ2-3	CASSLKFRHLTDTQYF	TGTGCCAGCAGCTTAAAGTTTCGACATCTCACAGATACGCAGTATTTT
TRBV28	.	.	TRBJ1-6	CASSSGGSPLHF	TGTGCCAGCAGCTCGGGGGGATCACCCCTCCACTTT
TRBV5-6	TRBD1	.	TRBJ2-7	CASSWRDRGHEQYF	TGTGCCAGCAGCTGGCGGGACAGGGGCCACGAGCAGTACTTC
TRBV6-5	.	.	TRBJ2-2	CASSIQRDTGELFF	TGTGCCAGCAGTATCCAGCGGGACACCGGGGAGCTGTTTTTT
TRBV7-6	.	.	TRBJ2-1	CASSLRLRGYNEQFF	TGTGCCAGCAGCTTACGTCTTAGGGGGTACAATGAGCAGTTCTTC
TRBV4-2	TRBD2	once	TRBJ2-3	CASSPSGGLNTDTQYF	TGTGCCAGCAGCCCCTCGGGAGGGCTGAATACAGATACGCAGTATTTT
TRBV19	.	.	TRBJ1-5	CASSHFPEDQPQHF	TGTGCCAGTAGTCATTTCCCGGAGGATCAGCCCCAGCATTTT
TRBV7-6	TRBD1	.	TRBJ1-4	CASSLVGTGGEKLFF	TGTGCCAGCAGCTTAGTGGGGACAGGGGGTGAAAAACTGTTTTTT
TRBV30	TRBD2	.	TRBJ2-1	CAWAGGPGGNEQFF	TGTGCCTGGGCGGGAGGGCCGGGGGGCAATGAGCAGTTCTTC
TRBV7-9	TRBD2	.	TRBJ2-5	CASSARGGLEETQYF	TGTGCCAGCAGCGCGAGGGGAGGGCTTGAAGAGACCCAGTACTTC
TRBV5-6	.	.	TRBJ2-6	CASSLKPSGANVLTF	TGTGCCAGCAGTTTAAAGCCATCTGGGGCCAACGTCCTGACTTTC
TRBV12-2	.	.	TRBJ2-5	CASRLALGGAQYF	TGTGCAAGTCGCTTAGCGCTGGGAGGGGCCCAGTACTTC
TRBV5-5	.	few	TRBJ1-2	CASTPSLGAYGYTF	TGTGCCAGCACCCCAAGTCTGGGGGCCTATGGCTACACCTTC
TRBV4-2	.	.	TRBJ2-5	CASSQAGGEETQYF	TGTGCCAGCAGCCAAGCTGGAGGAGAAGAGACCCAGTACTTC
TRBV28	.	.	TRBJ1-4	CASSSVGQGRTNEKLFF	TGTGCCAGCAGTTCGGTCGGGCAGGGTAGAACTAATGAAAAACTGTTTTTT
TRBV5-4	.	.	TRBJ2-7	CASSHSGIKAEQYF	TGTGCCAGCAGCCACTCCGGGATAAAGGCCGAGCAGTACTTC
TRBV6-1	.	.	TRBJ1-2	CASSWEHFYGYTF	TGTGCCAGCAGTTGGGAGCACTTCTATGGCTACACCTTC
TRBV5-1	TRBD1	.	TRBJ1-4	CASSADRGEKLFF	TGCGCCAGCAGCGCCGACAGGGGTGAAAAACTGTTTTTT
TRBV27	TRBD2	.	TRBJ2-3	CASSSLAGGPSDTQYF	TGTGCCAGCAGTTCCCTAGCGGGGGGGCCCTCGGATACGCAGTATTTT
TRBV28	TRBD1	.	TRBJ2-7	CASSIPGQLYEQYF	TGTGCCAGCAGTATCCCGGGACAGCTGTACGAGCAGTACTTC
TRBV7-2	.	few	TRBJ2-3	CASSPYTDTQYF	TGTGCCAGCAGCCCCTACACAGATACGCAGTATTTT
TRBV7-9	.	once	TRBJ1-2	CASSLAVVSNYGYTF	TGTGCCAGCAGCTTAGCGGTGGTTAGTAACTATGGCTACACCTTC
TRBV28	.	once	TRBJ2-5	CASSLFFRGLETQYF	TGTGCCAGCAGTTTATTTTTTCGGGGGTTGGAGACCCAGTACTTC
TRBV4-3	.	few	TRBJ1-2	CASSQGRPRQAYGYTF	TGCGCCAGCAGCCAAGGTCGACCCCGACAGGCTTATGGCTACACCTTC
TRBV6-1	.	once	TRBJ2-7	CASSESNSYEQYF	TGTGCCAGCAGTGAAAGTAACAGCTACGAGCAGTACTTC
TRBV29-1	.	.	TRBJ1-2	CSVGPANYGYTF	TGCAGCGTTGGTCCCGCTAACTATGGCTACACCTTC
TRBV6-6	.	.	TRBJ1-4	CASRGLGQGNEKLFF	TGTGCCAGCAGGGGGCTCGGGCAGGGGAATGAAAAACTGTTTTTT